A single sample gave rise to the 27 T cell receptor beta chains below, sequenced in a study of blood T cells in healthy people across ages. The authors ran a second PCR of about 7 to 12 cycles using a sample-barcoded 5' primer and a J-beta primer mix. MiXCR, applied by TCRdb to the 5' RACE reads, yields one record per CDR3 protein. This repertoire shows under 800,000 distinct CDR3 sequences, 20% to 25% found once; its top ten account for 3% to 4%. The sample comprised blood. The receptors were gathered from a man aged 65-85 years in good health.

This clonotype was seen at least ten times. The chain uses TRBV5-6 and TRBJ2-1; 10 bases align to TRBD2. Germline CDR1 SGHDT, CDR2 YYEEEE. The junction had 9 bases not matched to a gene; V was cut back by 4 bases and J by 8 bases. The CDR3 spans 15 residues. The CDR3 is CASSPGLAGVYEQFF. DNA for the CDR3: TGTGCCAGCAGCCCCGGGCTAGCGGGAGTTTATGAGCAGTTCTTC.

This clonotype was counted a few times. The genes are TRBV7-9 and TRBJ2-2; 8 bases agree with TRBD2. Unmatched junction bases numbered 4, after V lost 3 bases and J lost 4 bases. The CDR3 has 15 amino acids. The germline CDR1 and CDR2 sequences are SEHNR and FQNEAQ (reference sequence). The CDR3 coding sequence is TGTGCCAGCAGCTTCCGTGCGGGAGGCACCGGGGAGCTGTTTTTT. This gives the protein CASSFRAGGTGELFF.

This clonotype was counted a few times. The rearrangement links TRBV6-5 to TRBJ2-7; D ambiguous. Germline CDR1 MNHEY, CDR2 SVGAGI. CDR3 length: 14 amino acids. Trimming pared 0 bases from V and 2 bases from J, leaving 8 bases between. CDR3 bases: TGTGCCAGCAGTTACTCGGTTACAGCCTACGAGCAGTACTTC. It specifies CASSYSVTAYEQYF.

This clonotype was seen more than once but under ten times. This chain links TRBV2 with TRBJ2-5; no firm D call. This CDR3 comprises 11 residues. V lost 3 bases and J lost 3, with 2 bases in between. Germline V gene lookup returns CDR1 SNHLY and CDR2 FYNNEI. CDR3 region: CASSEKETQYF. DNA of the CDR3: TGTGCCAGCAGTGAGAAAGAGACCCAGTACTTC.

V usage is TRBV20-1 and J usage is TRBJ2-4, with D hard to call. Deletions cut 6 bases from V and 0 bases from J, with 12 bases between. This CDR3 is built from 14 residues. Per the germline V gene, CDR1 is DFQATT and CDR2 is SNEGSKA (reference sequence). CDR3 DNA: TGCAGTGCACCCGAAAGGACAGCCAAAAACATTCAGTACTTC. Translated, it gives CSAPERTAKNIQYF.

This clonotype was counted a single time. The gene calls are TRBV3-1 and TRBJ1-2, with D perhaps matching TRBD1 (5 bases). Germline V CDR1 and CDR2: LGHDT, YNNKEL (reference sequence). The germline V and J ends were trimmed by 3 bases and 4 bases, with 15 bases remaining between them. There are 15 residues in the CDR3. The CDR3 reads CASSQGDSLLYGYTF. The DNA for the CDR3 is TGTGCCAGCAGCCAGGGAGACAGCCTCCTCTATGGCTACACCTTC.

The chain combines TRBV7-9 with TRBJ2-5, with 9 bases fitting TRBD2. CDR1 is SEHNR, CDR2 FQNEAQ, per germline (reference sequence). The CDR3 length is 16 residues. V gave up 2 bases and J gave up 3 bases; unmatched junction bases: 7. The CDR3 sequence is CASSLNIRLAEETQYF. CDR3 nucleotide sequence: TGTGCCAGCAGCTTAAACATTAGACTAGCGGAAGAGACCCAGTACTTC.

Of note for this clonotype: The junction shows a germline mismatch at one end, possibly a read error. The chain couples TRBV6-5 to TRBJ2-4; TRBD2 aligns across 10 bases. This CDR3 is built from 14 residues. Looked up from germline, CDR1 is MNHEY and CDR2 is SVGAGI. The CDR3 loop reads CASSFLAGENIQYF. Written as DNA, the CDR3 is TGTGCCAGCAGTTTTCTAGCGGGGGAAAACATCCAGTACTTC.

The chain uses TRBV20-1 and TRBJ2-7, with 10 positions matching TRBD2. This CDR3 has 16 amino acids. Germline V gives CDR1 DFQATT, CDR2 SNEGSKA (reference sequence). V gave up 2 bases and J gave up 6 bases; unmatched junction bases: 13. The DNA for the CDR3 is TGCAGTGCTAGAAGTGTGGCTAGCGGGAGAAGTTCCGAGCAGTACTTC. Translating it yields CSARSVASGRSSEQYF.

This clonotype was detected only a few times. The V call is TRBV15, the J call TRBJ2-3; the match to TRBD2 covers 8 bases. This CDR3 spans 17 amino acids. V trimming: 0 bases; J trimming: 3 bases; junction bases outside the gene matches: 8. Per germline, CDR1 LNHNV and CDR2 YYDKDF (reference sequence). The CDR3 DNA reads TGTGCCACCAGCAGAGATTTAGCGGGAAGAGGGACAGATACGCAGTATTTT. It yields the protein CATSRDLAGRGTDTQYF.

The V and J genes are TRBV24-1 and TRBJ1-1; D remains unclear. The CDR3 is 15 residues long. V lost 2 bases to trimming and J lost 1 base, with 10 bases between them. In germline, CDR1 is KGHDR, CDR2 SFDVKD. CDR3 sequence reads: CATSDSKKPNTEAFF. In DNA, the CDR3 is TGTGCCACCAGTGATTCGAAGAAGCCGAACACTGAAGCTTTCTTT.

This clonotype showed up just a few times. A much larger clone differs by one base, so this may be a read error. Here the CDR3 reads CASSEATGAHEQYF. Written as DNA, the CDR3 is TGTGCCAGCAGTGAAGCGACAGGAGCCCACGAGCAGTACTTC. The chain carries TRBV2 and TRBJ2-7, with D possibly TRBD1 on 6 matching bases. CDR3 length: 14 residues. Germline V lookup: CDR1 SNHLY, CDR2 FYNNEI. Trimming removed 0 bases from V and 5 bases from J, with 11 bases in between.

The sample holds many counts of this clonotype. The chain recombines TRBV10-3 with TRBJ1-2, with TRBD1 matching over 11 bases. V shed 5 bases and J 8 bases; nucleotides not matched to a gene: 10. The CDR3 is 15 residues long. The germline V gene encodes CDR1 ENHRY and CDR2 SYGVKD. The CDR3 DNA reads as TGTGCCATCAGTCCAACAGGACAGGGGGCTGAGGGCTACACCTTC. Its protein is CAISPTGQGAEGYTF.

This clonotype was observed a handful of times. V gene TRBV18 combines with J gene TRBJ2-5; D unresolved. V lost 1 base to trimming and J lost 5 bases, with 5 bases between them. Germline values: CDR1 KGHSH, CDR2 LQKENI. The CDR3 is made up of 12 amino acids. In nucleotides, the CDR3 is TGTGCCAGCTCACCACAGTCGGAGACCCAGTACTTC. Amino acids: CASSPQSETQYF.

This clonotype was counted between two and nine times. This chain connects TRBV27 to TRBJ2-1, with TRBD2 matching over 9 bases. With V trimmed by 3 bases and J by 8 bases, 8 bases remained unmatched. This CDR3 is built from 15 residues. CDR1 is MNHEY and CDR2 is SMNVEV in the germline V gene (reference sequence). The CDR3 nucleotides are TGTGCCAGCAGTTTTCCGGGACTAGCAGTTCATGAGCAGTTCTTC. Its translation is CASSFPGLAVHEQFF.

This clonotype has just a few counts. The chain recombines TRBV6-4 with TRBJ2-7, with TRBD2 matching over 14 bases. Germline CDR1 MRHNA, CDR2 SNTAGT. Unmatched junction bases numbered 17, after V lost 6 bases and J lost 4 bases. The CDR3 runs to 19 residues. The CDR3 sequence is CASRGTSGRSSEVYYEQYF. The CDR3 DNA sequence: TGTGCCAGCAGGGGGACTAGCGGGAGAAGTTCCGAAGTGTATTACGAGCAGTACTTC.

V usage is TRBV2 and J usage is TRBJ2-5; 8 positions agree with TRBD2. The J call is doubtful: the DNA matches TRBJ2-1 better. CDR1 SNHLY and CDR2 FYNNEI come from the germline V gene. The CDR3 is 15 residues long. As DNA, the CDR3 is TGTGCCAGCAGTGAAGAGCGCGGGAGGAGAGGTGAGCAGTTCTTC. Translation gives CASSEERGRRGEQFF.

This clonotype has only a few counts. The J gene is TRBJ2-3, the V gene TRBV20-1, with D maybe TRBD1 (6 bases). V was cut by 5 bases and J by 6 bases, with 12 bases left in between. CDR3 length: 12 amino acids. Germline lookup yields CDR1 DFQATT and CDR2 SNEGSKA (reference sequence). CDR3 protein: CSAAGVADTQYF. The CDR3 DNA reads TGCAGTGCTGCAGGGGTGGCCGATACGCAGTATTTT.

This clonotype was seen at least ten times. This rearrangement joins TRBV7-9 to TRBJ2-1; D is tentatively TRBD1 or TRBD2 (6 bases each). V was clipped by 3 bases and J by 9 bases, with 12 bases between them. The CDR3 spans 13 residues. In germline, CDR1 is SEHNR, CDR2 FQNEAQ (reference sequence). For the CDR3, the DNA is TGTGCCAGCAGCTTTTTGGGGGGCGGTGAGCAGTTCTTC. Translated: CASSFLGGGEQFF.

The DNA of the CDR3 is TGTGCCAGTAGTCCCGGGAGTCATGGCGGGGAGCTGTTTTTT. Protein product: CASSPGSHGGELFF. The V call is TRBV19, the J call TRBJ2-2; possibly TRBD2 for D (6 bases). The CDR3 contains 14 residues. CDR1 and CDR2 (germline): LNHDA, SQIVND (reference sequence). Trimming left V 5 bases short and J 7 bases short, with 14 bases between.

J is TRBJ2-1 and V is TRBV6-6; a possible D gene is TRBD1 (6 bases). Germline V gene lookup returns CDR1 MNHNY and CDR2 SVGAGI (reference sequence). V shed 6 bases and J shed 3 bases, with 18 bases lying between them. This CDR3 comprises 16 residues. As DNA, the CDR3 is TGTGCCAGCAGCAACCAAATGGGCAGGGGCTACAATGAGCAGTTCTTC. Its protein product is CASSNQMGRGYNEQFF.

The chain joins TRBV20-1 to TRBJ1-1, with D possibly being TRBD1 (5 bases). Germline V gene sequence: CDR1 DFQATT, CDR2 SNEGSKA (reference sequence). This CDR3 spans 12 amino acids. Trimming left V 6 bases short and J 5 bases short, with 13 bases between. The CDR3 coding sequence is TGCAGTGCCAAAAGCGGGGGTACTGAAGCTTTCTTT. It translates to CSAKSGGTEAFF.

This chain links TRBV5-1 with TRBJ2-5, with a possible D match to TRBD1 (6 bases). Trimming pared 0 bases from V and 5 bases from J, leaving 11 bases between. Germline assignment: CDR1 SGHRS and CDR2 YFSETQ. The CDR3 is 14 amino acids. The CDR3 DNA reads TGCGCCAGCAGCTTGGGGTGGACAGAGGAGACCCAGTACTTC. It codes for CASSLGWTEETQYF.

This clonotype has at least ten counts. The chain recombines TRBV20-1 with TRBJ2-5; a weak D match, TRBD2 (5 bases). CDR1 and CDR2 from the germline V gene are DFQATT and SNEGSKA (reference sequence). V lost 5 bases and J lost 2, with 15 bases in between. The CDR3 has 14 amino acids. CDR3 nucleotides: TGCAGTGCTGGAACGGACTCTGGGCAAGAGACCCAGTACTTC. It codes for CSAGTDSGQETQYF.

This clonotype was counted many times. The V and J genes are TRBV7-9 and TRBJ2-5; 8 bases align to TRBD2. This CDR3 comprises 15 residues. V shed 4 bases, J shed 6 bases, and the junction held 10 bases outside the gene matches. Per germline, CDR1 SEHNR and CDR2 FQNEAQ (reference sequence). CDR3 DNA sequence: TGTGCCAGCAGCTCCCAGTCGGGAGGGCCAAAGACCCAGTACTTC. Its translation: CASSSQSGGPKTQYF.

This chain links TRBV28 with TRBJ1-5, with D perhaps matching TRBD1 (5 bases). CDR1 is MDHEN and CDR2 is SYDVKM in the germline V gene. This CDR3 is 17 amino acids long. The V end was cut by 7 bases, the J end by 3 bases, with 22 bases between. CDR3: CASTTRISGGDNQPQHF. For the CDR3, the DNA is TGTGCCAGCACCACCCGGATAAGCGGGGGAGACAATCAGCCCCAGCATTTT.

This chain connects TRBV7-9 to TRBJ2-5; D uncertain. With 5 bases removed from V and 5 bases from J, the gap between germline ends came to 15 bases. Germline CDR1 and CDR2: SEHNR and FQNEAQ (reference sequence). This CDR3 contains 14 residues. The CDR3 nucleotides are TGTGCCAGCAGCCCCTGGGTGGACGGGGAGACCCAGTACTTC. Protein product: CASSPWVDGETQYF.